Listed here are 10 T cell receptor beta chains from one sample, sequenced in a study of T-cell reconstitution after alpha-beta-depleted transplantation in children. Unique molecular identifiers featured in how the TCRbeta library was prepared. TCRdb itself ran the PCR reads through MiXCR, one entry per CDR3 protein. This table holds some 520,000 distinct CDR3 sequences, 30% to 35% found once. Here the sequenced sample was PBMCs from the stem cell graft donor, taken from the stem cell graft. These receptors all stem from a human donor who donated a stem cell graft to a child with aplastic anemia.

The sample holds a few counts of this clonotype. The gene calls are TRBV5-6 and TRBJ1-5; D gene uncertain. V was shortened by 1 base and J by 2 bases, with 10 bases between the two germline ends. The CDR3 sequence is 15 residues long. Germline V gene lookup returns CDR1 SGHDT and CDR2 YYEEEE. Here the CDR3 reads CASSLLSAGNQPQHF. CDR3 nucleotides: TGTGCCAGCAGCTTGTTGTCGGCAGGCAATCAGCCCCAGCATTTT.

This sequence joins TRBV4-3 and TRBJ2-1; TRBD2 aligns across 11 bases. The CDR3 totals 19 residues. The germline CDR1 and CDR2 sequences are LGHNA and YSLEER. The V segment lost 0 bases and the J segment 0 bases; nucleotides outside the gene matches: 7. This CDR3 is CASSQESLAGGRSYNEQFF. In DNA form, the CDR3 reads TGCGCCAGCAGCCAAGAAAGCCTAGCGGGAGGACGCTCCTACAATGAGCAGTTCTTC.

V usage is TRBV5-5 and J usage is TRBJ2-1, with 7 positions matching TRBD2. The CDR3 has 15 residues. CDR1 and CDR2 from the germline V gene are SGHKS and YYEKEE (reference sequence). The trim removed 0 bases at V and 6 bases at J, leaving 6 bases unmatched. CDR3 sequence (DNA): TGTGCCAGCAGCTTGGTGGGAGGGTCGGGCAATGAGCAGTTCTTC. Translated: CASSLVGGSGNEQFF.

This clonotype has a handful of counts. This rearrangement joins TRBV12-3 or TRBV12-4 to TRBJ2-1, with 11 bases that match TRBD1. CDR3 length equals 15 residues. The J segment lost 7 bases and the V segment lost 3 bases, leaving 5 bases of the junction unmatched. The DNA for the CDR3 is TGTGCCAGCAGTTTCTGGGACAGGGGGTCGAATGAGCAGTTCTTC. It is translated as CASSFWDRGSNEQFF.

The rearrangement joins TRBV4-3 to TRBJ1-1, with 9 nucleotides matching TRBD1. With 3 bases clipped from V and 3 bases from J, the junction kept 2 bases outside the gene matches. Germline loops: CDR1 LGHNA, CDR2 YSLEER. The CDR3 covers 14 residues. CDR3 residues: CASSQWTGDTEAFF. In DNA form, the CDR3 reads TGCGCCAGCAGCCAGTGGACAGGGGACACTGAAGCTTTCTTT.

The chain joins TRBV27 to TRBJ1-4; 7 bases agree with TRBD1. The CDR3 loop spans 15 amino acids. Per the germline V gene, CDR1 is MNHEY and CDR2 is SMNVEV (reference sequence). V shed 2 bases and J 5 bases; nucleotides not matched to a gene: 5. CDR3 nucleotide sequence: TGTGCCAGCAGTTTAGTGGCGACAGGGAATGAAAAACTGTTTTTT. This encodes CASSLVATGNEKLFF.

This clonotype was recorded a few times. This chain links TRBV10-3 with TRBJ2-7, with 9 positions matching TRBD1. This CDR3 contains 15 residues. Germline trimming cut 4 bases from V and 4 bases from J; bases unmatched to any gene: 8. Germline CDR1 is ENHRY and CDR2 is SYGVKD. In DNA form, the CDR3 reads TGTGCCATCAGTGTAGGGGGACAGGGTTTATACGAGCAGTACTTC. It codes for CAISVGGQGLYEQYF.

This clonotype occurred once. This chain links TRBV6-2 or TRBV6-3 with TRBJ2-1; D is unresolved. This CDR3 contains 14 residues. Trimming pared 10 bases from V and 6 bases from J, leaving 19 bases between. Germline V gives CDR1 MNHEY, CDR2 SVGEGT. The chain's CDR3 is CAIKVASLSNEQFF. The CDR3 coding sequence is TGTGCCATTAAGGTGGCTTCCCTGAGCAATGAGCAGTTCTTC.

The CDR3 coding sequence is TGTGCCAGCAGGGGGCTGGGAGATCTCCAAGAGACCCAGTACTTC. As protein: CASRGLGDLQETQYF. This chain connects TRBV12-3 or TRBV12-4 to TRBJ2-5; the D call may be TRBD1 or TRBD2 (5 bases each). V was pared by 6 bases and J by 1 base, with 15 bases between. This CDR3 is built from 15 residues.

This clonotype was found a few times. The chain employs TRBV7-9 and TRBJ1-1, with D unclear. Trimming took 3 bases from V and 0 from J, leaving 5 bases between them. Germline assignment: CDR1 SEHNR and CDR2 FQNEAQ (reference sequence). The CDR3 runs to 13 residues. DNA of the CDR3: TGTGCCAGCAGCTTGTTGGTGAACACTGAAGCTTTCTTT. Its protein is CASSLLVNTEAFF.